The 9 T cell receptor beta chains below come from one sample, sequenced in a study of blood T cell repertoires in COVID-19. Clones were sequenced by immunoSEQ multiplex PCR, and TCRdb holds only the in-frame ones, with some missing. This sample has tens of thousands of clones, with about 85% found just once. Material for sequencing was peripheral blood. The source of these receptors is a man aged 55-75 years with acute or convalescent COVID-19.

As to this clone: A read error may account for a junction end that differs from germline. The chain links TRBV6-1 to TRBJ1-5; D is uncertain. Germline CDR1 reads MNHNS; CDR2 reads SASEGT. The CDR3 runs 15 residues. CDR3 amino acids: CASNEHQHSNQPQHF. In nucleotides, the CDR3 is TGTGCCAGCAATGAACACCAACATAGCAATCAGCCCCAGCATTTT.

This clone was detected a few times. Other DNA sequences within the sample encode an identical CDR3. The chain combines TRBV18 with TRBJ1-5; D gene unclear. There are 14 residues in the CDR3. The V end lost 2 bases, the J end lost 2 bases, and 7 bases lay between the germline ends. CDR1 is KGHSH and CDR2 is LQKENI in the germline V gene. The CDR3 coding sequence is TGTGCCAGCTCACCAGAGACTGGCAATCAGCCCCAGCATTTT. It encodes CASSPETGNQPQHF.

The sample holds one count of this clone. The chain uses TRBV5-5 and TRBJ1-5; D possibly corresponds to TRBD1 (5 bases). The germline V and J ends were trimmed by 0 bases and 4 bases, with 11 bases remaining between them. CDR3 length equals 15 residues. The germline V gene has CDR1 SGHKS and CDR2 YYEKEE (reference sequence). DNA for the CDR3: TGTGCCAGCAGCTTGGACGGGACTGGGAATCAGCCCCAGCATTTT. Amino acid sequence: CASSLDGTGNQPQHF.

This clone was picked up one time. This chain joins TRBV7-2 and TRBJ2-2, with TRBD1 identical over 7 bases. The CDR3 is 16 amino acids. Trimming at V came to 3 bases and at J to 0 bases, leaving 4 bases not matched to a gene. Germline assignment: CDR1 SGHTA and CDR2 FQGNSA. The CDR3 protein is CASSFKGQSNTGELFF. Written as DNA, the CDR3 is TGTGCCAGCAGCTTCAAGGGACAGTCGAACACCGGGGAGCTGTTTTTT.

V is TRBV6-5 and J is TRBJ2-5; no clear D. This CDR3 comprises 14 residues. V was shortened by 0 bases and J by 4 bases, with 9 bases between the two germline ends. CDR1 is MNHEY, CDR2 SVGAGI, per germline. Written as DNA, the CDR3 is TGTGCCAGCAGTTACTCCCCCTTTCCAGAGACCCAGTACTTC. Translation: CASSYSPFPETQYF.

This clone was counted a few times. The chain uses TRBV11-1 and TRBJ1-5; no clear D. V was trimmed by 0 bases and J by 5 bases, leaving 5 bases between them. The length of the CDR3 is 13 residues. Germline V gives CDR1 SGHAT, CDR2 FQDESV (reference sequence). The CDR3 DNA reads TGTGCCAGCAGCTTAGCGCTAGATCAGCCCCAGCATTTT. Translation gives CASSLALDQPQHF.

The V and J genes are TRBV6-5 and TRBJ1-1; 8 bases agree with TRBD1. Trimming cost V 5 bases and J 2 bases; bases outside gene matches: 4. The V gene's germline CDR1 is MNHEY and CDR2 SVGAGI. CDR3 length equals 14 residues. CDR3 nucleotide sequence: TGTGCCAGCAGTCCGGGACAGGCTAACACTGAAGCTTTCTTT. As protein: CASSPGQANTEAFF.

The chain employs TRBV18 and TRBJ1-2; D is ambiguous. Germline CDR1 and CDR2: KGHSH and LQKENI. The V gene lost 3 bases and the J gene lost 2 bases, with 13 bases spanning the gap. The CDR3 is made up of 15 amino acids. The DNA for the CDR3 is TGTGCCAGCTCACCCTTAACAGTAGTCAACTATGGCTACACCTTC. Translating gives CASSPLTVVNYGYTF. The full variable domain, its missing parts supplied by reference TRBV18 and TRBJ1-2, is NAGVMQNPRHLVRRRGQEARLRCSPMKGHSHVYWYRQLPEEGLKFMVYLQKENIIDESGMPKERFSAEFPKEGPSILRIQQVVRGDSAAYFCASSPLTVVNYGYTFGSGTRLTVV.

The rearrangement uses TRBV3-1 (or the pseudogene TRBV3-2) and TRBJ1-3, with a possible D match to TRBD1 (6 bases). The V gene's germline CDR1 is LGHDT and CDR2 YNNKEL (reference sequence). Deletions cut 1 base from V and 2 bases from J, with 12 bases between. The CDR3 sequence is 16 residues long. The CDR3 DNA reads TGTGCCAGCAGCCAAGGAGCGGGGGGCACTGGAAACACCATATATTTT. Its protein is CASSQGAGGTGNTIYF.